The 18 T cell receptor beta chains below all came from one sample that was sequenced in a study of blood T cell repertoires in COVID-19. Measured with immunoSEQ multiplex PCR; TCRdb has only the in-frame clones, and not every one. The sample gives 200,000 or so clones, more than 65% of which show up once; less than 15% is in the top ten. The sample consisted of peripheral blood. The origin of the receptors is a human donor in a cohort sampled during active COVID-19.

In nucleotides, the CDR3 is TGCGCCAGCAGCCAAAGCCCTAGCGCCTCGAGTCCCGAGCAGTACTTC. Translating gives CASSQSPSASSPEQYF. V is TRBV4-1 and J is TRBJ2-7, with D perhaps TRBD2 (6 bases). Germline V gene data show CDR1 as MGHRA and CDR2 as YSYEKL. The CDR3 sequence is 16 residues long. With 2 bases removed from V and 6 bases from J, the gap between germline ends came to 20 bases.

J is TRBJ2-5 and V is TRBV29-1; 7 bases align to TRBD2. CDR3 length equals 15 residues. CDR1 and CDR2 from the germline V gene are SQVTM and ANQGSEA. The V and J ends lost 3 bases and 4 bases, in that order; junction bases with no gene match: 11. CDR3 loop: CSVEDGTTFRETQYF. CDR3 nucleotide sequence: TGCAGCGTTGAGGACGGGACTACGTTTCGAGAGACCCAGTACTTC.

By sample fraction, this clone is medium-sized. The V and J genes are TRBV4-1 and TRBJ2-7, with TRBD2 matching 7 bases. The length of the CDR3 is 15 residues. Germline V gene lookup returns CDR1 MGHRA and CDR2 YSYEKL. V lost 1 base to trimming and J lost 6 bases; unmatched junction nucleotides: 9. The CDR3 spells CASSQGLARSSEQYF. CDR3 nucleotides: TGCGCCAGCAGCCAAGGACTAGCAAGAAGCTCCGAGCAGTACTTC.

This clone came up a few times. The chain combines TRBV29-1 with TRBJ1-2; 8 bases match TRBD1. V gave up 5 bases and J gave up 3 bases; unmatched junction bases: 14. This CDR3 has 16 amino acids. Per germline, CDR1 SQVTM and CDR2 ANQGSEA. CDR3 coding DNA: TGCAGCGTTTCCGGGACAGGATTGTCAGCCGACTATGGCTACACCTTC. Encoded protein: CSVSGTGLSADYGYTF.

The chain couples TRBV7-8 to TRBJ2-2, with TRBD2 identical over 9 bases. This CDR3 is 16 amino acids long. Trimming took 2 bases from V and 6 from J; bases not matched to a gene: 7. In germline, CDR1 is SGHVS, CDR2 FQNEAQ. The CDR3 coding sequence is TGTGCCAGCAGCTTATCTTTAGCGGGAGTGGCCGGGGAGCTGTTTTTT. The encoded protein is CASSLSLAGVAGELFF.

The rearrangement joins TRBV28 to TRBJ1-4; D unclear. This CDR3 comprises 18 residues. Germline CDR1 and CDR2: MDHEN and SYDVKM. Trimming left V 7 bases short and J 0 bases short, with 21 bases between. The CDR3 region is CASNSSPRVSSTNEKLFF. The DNA of the CDR3 is TGTGCCAGCAACTCGTCCCCACGGGTCAGTTCAACTAATGAAAAACTGTTTTTT. The whole variable domain, filled in from reference TRBV28 and TRBJ1-4, reads DVKVTQSSRYLVKRTGEKVFLECVQDMDHENMFWYRQDPGLGLRLIYFSYDVKMKEKGDIPEGYSVSREKKERFSLILESASTNQTSMYLCASNSSPRVSSTNEKLFFGSGTQLSVL.

The genes are TRBV6-6 and TRBJ2-3; 7 positions match TRBD2. Trimming cost V 5 bases and J 0 bases; bases outside gene matches: 17. CDR3 size: 19 residues. Germline values: CDR1 MNHNY, CDR2 SVGAGI (reference sequence). DNA for the CDR3: TGTGCCAGCAGTCCATCCCGCACGGGAGGACCCCGCAGCACAGATACGCAGTATTTT. Protein product: CASSPSRTGGPRSTDTQYF.

The chain has TRBV13 and TRBJ2-7; 12 nucleotides line up with TRBD2. This CDR3 contains 17 residues. V lost 5 bases, J lost 2 bases, and 10 bases stayed unmatched. From germline, CDR1 is PRHDT and CDR2 FYEKMQ (reference sequence). CDR3 sequence reads: CASSTRSSGRVPYEQYF. Here the CDR3 DNA reads TGTGCCAGCAGCACTAGATCTAGCGGGAGGGTTCCCTACGAGCAGTACTTC. Full variable domain (remainder filled in from reference TRBV13 and TRBJ2-7): AAGVIQSPRHLIKEKRETATLKCYPIPRHDTVYWYQQGPGQDPQFLISFYEKMQSDKGSIPDRFSAQQFSDYHSELNMSSLELGDSALYFCASSTRSSGRVPYEQYFGPGTRLTVT.

V usage is TRBV27 and J usage is TRBJ2-1; the D is unclear. Trimming cost V 7 bases and J 8 bases, with 18 bases left between them. Germline V lookup: CDR1 MNHEY, CDR2 SMNVEV (reference sequence). The CDR3 is 14 residues long. This CDR3 reads CASMPRAHSYEQFF. The CDR3 DNA sequence: TGTGCCAGCATGCCCCGCGCCCATTCGTATGAGCAGTTCTTC.

The V call is TRBV5-6, the J call TRBJ1-2; D perhaps matches TRBD1 (6 bases). Trimming left V 2 bases short and J 4 bases short, with 9 bases between. From germline, CDR1 is SGHDT and CDR2 YYEEEE. This CDR3 is built from 13 residues. DNA of the CDR3: TGTGCCAGCAGCTTCCAGGGGAGCTATGGCTACACCTTC. Its protein product is CASSFQGSYGYTF.

V and J are TRBV10-3 and TRBJ2-5, with D perhaps matching TRBD2 (6 bases). The V and J ends lost 4 bases and 4 bases respectively, with 16 bases between them. Germline V gene data show CDR1 as ENHRY and CDR2 as SYGVKD. This CDR3 comprises 15 residues. CDR3 region: CAISAGSGGRETQYF. The CDR3 DNA follows: TGTGCCATCAGTGCCGGGAGTGGCGGCCGAGAGACCCAGTACTTC.

The genes are TRBV24-1 and TRBJ1-5; perhaps TRBD1 as D (5 bases). This CDR3 has 12 amino acids. Germline CDR1 KGHDR, CDR2 SFDVKD. Trimming removed 4 bases from V and 6 bases from J, with 6 bases in between. The CDR3 loop reads CATSEGVQPQHF. The DNA of the CDR3 is TGTGCCACCAGTGAAGGGGTTCAGCCCCAGCATTTT.

The rearrangement links TRBV2 to TRBJ1-6; TRBD1 matches 8 bases. J was trimmed by 8 bases and V by 6 bases; bases with no gene match: 0. Germline CDR1 reads SNHLY; CDR2 reads FYNNEI. The CDR3 contains 12 residues. This chain's CDR3 is CASRGQDSPLHF. CDR3 DNA sequence: TGTGCCAGCAGGGGACAGGATTCACCCCTCCACTTT.

The chain has TRBV5-4 and TRBJ2-2, with 8 bases lining up with TRBD2. The length of the CDR3 is 17 residues. Germline V gene lookup returns CDR1 SGHNT and CDR2 YYREEE (reference sequence). V dropped 1 base and J dropped 5; count of bases not matched to a gene: 10. The CDR3 DNA reads as TGTGCCAGCAGCTTGACCCCGGGGACTAGAAGGACCGGGGAGCTGTTTTTT. Translation: CASSLTPGTRRTGELFF.

CDR3 residues: CASSLTSGRSDTQYF. CDR3 in DNA: TGCGCCAGCAGCTTGACTAGCGGGAGGTCAGATACGCAGTATTTT. V and J are TRBV5-1 and TRBJ2-3; 12 bases agree with TRBD2. Per germline, CDR1 SGHRS and CDR2 YFSETQ. The CDR3 sequence is 15 residues long. The trim removed 1 base at V and 4 bases at J, leaving 1 base unmatched.

The chain combines TRBV19 with TRBJ2-5; the D gene is possibly TRBD1 (6 bases). Trimming shortened V by 5 bases and J by 0 bases, and 13 bases separated the two germline ends. The germline V gene has CDR1 LNHDA and CDR2 SQIVND (reference sequence). The CDR3 totals 15 residues. CDR3 region: CASSESGQNQETQYF. CDR3 DNA sequence: TGTGCCAGTAGTGAATCGGGACAAAACCAAGAGACCCAGTACTTC.

This chain links TRBV7-9 with TRBJ1-2; tentative D call: TRBD1 (5 bases). The length of the CDR3 is 16 residues. Germline V gives CDR1 SEHNR, CDR2 FQNEAQ (reference sequence). V lost 4 bases to trimming and J lost 2 bases, with 17 bases between them. The CDR3 DNA reads as TGTGCCAGCAGCTCTAATGCCGCGGGACGGAACTATGGCTACACCTTC. Its translation: CASSSNAAGRNYGYTF.

The gene calls are TRBV5-1 and TRBJ2-2, with TRBD1 matching 7 bases. Per the germline V gene, CDR1 is SGHRS and CDR2 is YFSETQ. The CDR3 sequence is 15 residues long. J lost 0 bases, V lost 5 bases, and 4 bases had no gene match. The CDR3 bases are TGCGCCAGCAGGGCTGGGACAGCGAACACCGGGGAGCTGTTTTTT. It encodes CASRAGTANTGELFF.